This note documents a single T cell receptor (beta chain) sequence. This clonotype was counted many times. This clone's antigen is unknown. Base qualities are not at hand, and no much larger clone is one base apart. Systemically healthy Caucasian individuals from Russia, some 40 in total and aged 6 to 90 years, were included as donors. Approximately 9.3 milliliters of peripheral blood were drawn from each donor into EDTA-treated Vacutainer tubes. Ficoll-Paque density-gradient centrifugation was used to isolate PBMCs, with at least 6.5 million per sample. Total RNA, at least 6 micrograms per sample, was extracted from PBMCs with Trizol reagent. Naive CD45RAhigh/CD27high T cell percentages were measured by flow cytometry on a PBMC aliquot from every donor. V and J are truncated by 4 bases and 1 base respectively, leaving an intervening sequence of 11 bases. From cysteine to phenylalanine, the CDR3 is 14 amino acids long. CDR3 DNA only is kept here, 42 bases in frame from base 1. From the germline V gene (reference sequence), CDR1 is SGHKS and CDR2 is YYEKEE.

The data were taken from a study of blood T cells in healthy people across ages (dated by TCRdb to about 2015). About the investigation overall: In model experiments, template switching captured about one uniquely barcoded TCR beta cDNA molecule for every two T cells. The study measured age-related changes in TCR beta repertoire diversity using deep sequencing normalized with unique cDNA molecular identifiers. The donors were split into four age groups: young (average about 15 years), middle-aged (about 40), aged (about 56) and long-lived (roughly 88). For two donors (one aged 18 to 29 and one aged 80 or older), the study analyzed two additional independent replicas of 1 million unique cDNA reads from the same blood draw. The research as a whole found: Because the CMV infection status of the donors was unknown, age-related changes in expanded clonotypes may potentially have been confounded. The percentage of naive T cells measured by flow cytometry correlated strongly with observed TCR beta diversity. Estimates of total diversity based on one million sequenced T cells were regarded as lower bounds and as underestimates. Since profiling was done on bulk unsorted PBMCs, naive and antigen-experienced compartments could not be conclusively compared. Compared with the aged group, the long-lived group had more naive CD4+ T cells, fewer expanded clones and increased TCR diversity, suggesting age selection. Observed TCR beta diversity per million T cells fell roughly linearly with age, and a significant reduction was already apparent by age roughly 40.

Preparation of the library involved 5' RACE. Sequencing was carried out with an Illumina HiSeq 2500. A second about 7 to 11 cycle PCR used a sample-barcoded 5' primer and a J-beta primer mix. A unique molecular identifier was introduced onto each TCR beta cDNA molecule by a template-switch 5' adaptor carrying 12 random nucleotides. Each sample yielded at least 2.5 million CDR3-containing paired-end reads. First-strand cDNA synthesis was performed from all RNA using the Mint cDNA synthesis kit, with priming by a TRBC-specific oligonucleotide. After uracil-DNA glycosylase treatment, a first 18-cycle PCR used universal primers M1SS and BC2_uni_R on all cDNA. From the authors' description of their analysis: Each sample was normalized by randomly selecting 1 million high-quality reads, each carrying a distinct molecular identifier. Reads sharing molecular identifiers were discarded rather than binned into consensus sequences. MiTCR, with a Q25 quality threshold and the strictest error-elimination algorithm, was used for CDR3 identification, clonotype clustering and error correction. Lower-bound total TCR beta diversity was estimated with a nonparametric unseen species model using Euler transformation. TCRdb reran the public reads through fastp at Q25 and MiXCR, keeping productive beta chains. Records with the same CDR3 protein are collapsed into one entry carrying the most frequent genes and DNA. TCRdb's processing, not the authors' own work, is the source of the V and J calls. The sample data list about 1 million distinct CDR3 sequences, and almost 25% of these were observed just once. The top ten clones comprise around 0.75% of the sample.

This sample was shared with a second study, whose subject was T cells of mothers and their children. The second paper further reports: Donors were nine systemically healthy Caucasian individuals: three mothers and their six children. cDNA synthesis used all of the extracted RNA, with around 1.5 ug of RNA in each 15 ul reaction. In the second PCR, sample barcodes and 2-4 random nucleotides were introduced via the M1S primer. Each mother yielded over 10 million TCR beta CDR3 reads and each child roughly 3 million reads. In both related and unrelated pairs, thymic selection shapes the output of TCR recombination in a similar way, with inherited differences having only a minor effect. Normalized repertoire overlap in related mother-child pairs was always slightly higher than in unrelated mother-child pairs, but the difference was never significant. No persistent microchimeric T cell clones were detected, at a sensitivity of 90 to 100 clones per million clonotypes. The study used deep NGS to compare TCR beta repertoires of mothers and children, seeking features distinguishing related mother-child pairs from unrelated individuals. Mothers averaged around 40 +/- 4 years of age and children averaged about 10 +/- 4 years. After adapter ligation was performed with NEBNext reagents, the libraries were sequenced on an Illumina HiSeq 2000 with 100+100 nt paired-end reads. To prevent cross-contamination, the mother and child libraries were prepared one month apart and sequenced in separate runs. For each donor, somewhere between roughly 500,000 and 2,100,000 distinct TCR beta clonotypes were identified. Naive TCR beta clonotypes were estimated from low-frequency clonotypes matched to each donor's FACS-determined naive share, without sorting.

The clonotype comes from a girl aged 2-10 years in good health. The material sequenced was blood. This chain is built from TRBV5-5 and TRBJ1-1, with the D gene not clear enough to name. CDR3 loop: CASSLHYRNTEAFF. The base sequence is TGTGCCAGCAGCCTACATTACAGGAACACTGAAGCTTTCTTT.